The 25 T cell receptor beta chains given below trace back to one sample, sequenced in a study of response to subunit inactivated influenza vaccine listed by TCRdb under 2018. The library was generated by RT-PCR. The instrument was an Illumina HiSeq 2500. TCRdb trimmed public reads at Q25 via fastp, called clones via MiXCR and kept in-frame beta chains. Every CDR3 protein is listed once, alongside the most common genes and DNA of its rows. The sample profile shows 300,000 to 350,000 distinct CDR3 sequences; around a fifth of them were found once. The top ten clones comprise 10% to 13% of the sample. Sequencing was performed on PBMCs from blood, taken approximately 20 months after vaccination. The origin of the receptors is a man aged 45 to 70 who received an inactivated influenza vaccine. Donor details come from another sample of the same person, matched by shared clones.

This clonotype was seen a few times. This chain joins TRBV9 and TRBJ1-1, with 8 bases identical to TRBD1. V lost 3 bases, J lost 11 bases, and 9 bases stayed unmatched. The germline CDR1 and CDR2 sequences are SGDLS and YYNGEE. There are 13 residues in the CDR3. CDR3 sequence (DNA): TGTGCCAGCAGCGCATACAGGGGGGTGAGGGCTTTCTTT. The encoded protein is CASSAYRGVRAFF.

The chain joins TRBV6-2 or TRBV6-3 to TRBJ1-5, with TRBD1 identical over 8 bases. The CDR3 covers 14 residues. Germline CDR1 and CDR2: MNHEY and SVGEGT. The ends lost 6 bases at V and 12 bases at J; junction bases unmatched: 13. For the CDR3, the DNA is TGTGCCAGCAGGGATGGACAGGGAGGTCGCCACCAGCATTTT. It specifies CASRDGQGGRHQHF.

This clonotype was counted a few times. The chain has TRBV29-1 and TRBJ1-4; D uncertain. The V gene lost 7 bases and the J gene lost 6 bases, with 6 bases spanning the gap. The V gene's germline CDR1 is SQVTM and CDR2 ANQGSEA. CDR3 length: 10 residues. This chain's CDR3 is CSGNYEKLFF. CDR3 nucleotides: TGCAGCGGGAATTATGAAAAACTGTTTTTT.

This sequence joins TRBV11-3 and TRBJ2-7; unclear D gene. CDR3 length equals 17 residues. Germline loops: CDR1 SGHNT, CDR2 YENEEA. The V end lost 0 bases, the J end lost 2 bases, and 17 bases lay between the germline ends. The CDR3 DNA reads as TGTGCCAGCAGCTTAGATGGACCGGGCCACGGGCCCTACGAGCAGTACTTC. Translating it yields CASSLDGPGHGPYEQYF.

This clonotype was seen a handful of times. The chain is built from TRBV2 and TRBJ2-1; 8 bases map to TRBD1. Germline lookup yields CDR1 SNHLY and CDR2 FYNNEI. With V trimmed by 3 bases and J by 3 bases, 4 bases remained unmatched. The CDR3 covers 15 residues. The DNA for the CDR3 is TGTGCCAGCAGTGATAGGACAGGGATCTACAATGAGCAGTTCTTC. Translating it yields CASSDRTGIYNEQFF.

The chain combines TRBV3-1 with TRBJ1-1; TRBD1 might be the D (5 bases). There are 17 residues in the CDR3. CDR1 LGHDT and CDR2 YNNKEL come from the germline V gene (reference sequence). V was shortened by 0 bases and J by 0 bases, with 14 bases between the two germline ends. The CDR3 here is CASSQEAGLVMNTEAFF. CDR3 nucleotide sequence: TGTGCCAGCAGCCAAGAGGCAGGGCTTGTCATGAACACTGAAGCTTTCTTT.

V usage is TRBV29-1 and J usage is TRBJ1-1; perhaps TRBD1 as D (5 bases). Trimming took 7 bases from V and 1 from J, leaving 13 bases between them. Per germline, CDR1 SQVTM and CDR2 ANQGSEA. The CDR3 has 13 residues. The CDR3 spells CSAPGTGNTEAFF. CDR3 DNA sequence: TGCAGCGCTCCCGGGACGGGGAACACTGAAGCTTTCTTT.

Points on this clonotype: An end of the junction differs from the germline gene, which may be a read error. DNA for the CDR3: TGTGCCAGCAGTTTAATGGGGGGCAAAGGTGAAGAACTGTTTTTT. Residues: CASSLMGGKGEELFF. The rearrangement links TRBV12-3 or TRBV12-4 to TRBJ1-4, with D possibly matching TRBD1 (6 bases). CDR3 length: 15 amino acids.

The chain joins TRBV4-1 to TRBJ2-3, with 7 bases identical to TRBD1. The CDR3 spans 14 residues. CDR1 and CDR2 (germline): MGHRA, YSYEKL. The J segment lost 6 bases and the V segment lost 4 bases, leaving 7 bases of the junction unmatched. The CDR3 protein is CASSPPGQRDTQYF. CDR3 nucleotide sequence: TGCGCCAGCAGCCCTCCGGGACAGCGCGATACGCAGTATTTT.

This clonotype has at least ten counts. The chain employs TRBV28 and TRBJ1-1; D gene ambiguous. Looked up from germline, CDR1 is MDHEN and CDR2 is SYDVKM. Trimming left V 5 bases short and J 1 base short, with 14 bases between. The CDR3 sequence is 15 residues long. The CDR3 is CASSPRIGRNTEAFF. CDR3 nucleotides: TGTGCCAGCAGTCCCCGTATAGGGAGGAACACTGAAGCTTTCTTT.

The chain employs TRBV2 and TRBJ2-7; D is possibly TRBD1 (6 bases). V was clipped by 4 bases and J by 12 bases, with 16 bases between them. CDR1 is SNHLY, CDR2 FYNNEI, per germline. This CDR3 region has 12 residues. For the CDR3, the DNA is TGTGCCAGCAGTGTCTTCGTTACAGGGCCGTACTTC. Amino acid sequence: CASSVFVTGPYF.

The chain carries TRBV5-6 and TRBJ2-5, with no clear D. The CDR3 extends over 13 amino acids. Trimming removed 4 bases from V and 4 bases from J, with 11 bases in between. Germline CDR1 reads SGHDT; CDR2 reads YYEEEE. The CDR3 sequence is CASSPRRGETQYF. CDR3 DNA sequence: TGTGCCAGCAGCCCTAGGCGAGGAGAGACCCAGTACTTC.

The chain carries TRBV28 and TRBJ1-4, with D possibly matching TRBD1 (6 bases). The length of the CDR3 is 15 residues. Germline lookup yields CDR1 MDHEN and CDR2 SYDVKM. V lost 5 bases, J lost 8 bases, and 18 bases lay in between. As DNA, the CDR3 is TGTGCCAGCAGTCAAACCAGGGGAAGAGGCGAAAAACTGTTTTTT. Amino acid sequence: CASSQTRGRGEKLFF.

This chain joins TRBV12-3 or TRBV12-4 and TRBJ2-6; D may be TRBD1 or TRBD2 (5 bases each). V shed 2 bases and J shed 2 bases, with 10 bases lying between them. The CDR3 runs 16 residues. The DNA of the CDR3 is TGTGCCAGCAGTTTACGTGTGGGGGCTGGGGCCAACGTCCTGACTTTC. It yields the protein CASSLRVGAGANVLTF.

This chain joins TRBV20-1 and TRBJ1-2; no reliable D call. The CDR3 is 11 amino acids. Trimming shortened V by 6 bases and J by 4 bases, and 9 bases separated the two germline ends. The V gene's germline CDR1 is DFQATT and CDR2 SNEGSKA (reference sequence). CDR3 DNA sequence: TGCAGTGCACCGTCGGTCTATGGCTACACCTTC. This translates into CSAPSVYGYTF.

J is TRBJ2-1 and V is TRBV28; TRBD2 agrees at 12 bases. CDR1 is MDHEN, CDR2 SYDVKM, per germline. The CDR3 is 16 amino acids. J gave up 4 bases and V 3 bases, and 4 bases lay outside the gene matches. The CDR3 here is CASSLLAGGAYNEQFF. CDR3 in DNA: TGTGCCAGCAGTTTGCTAGCGGGAGGGGCTTACAATGAGCAGTTCTTC. Drawing the rest from reference TRBV28 and TRBJ2-1, the complete variable domain is DVKVTQSSRYLVKRTGEKVFLECVQDMDHENMFWYRQDPGLGLRLIYFSYDVKMKEKGDIPEGYSVSREKKERFSLILESASTNQTSMYLCASSLLAGGAYNEQFFGPGTRLTVL.

This clonotype was recorded many times. This chain links TRBV11-2 with TRBJ1-3, with D unresolved. Germline V lookup: CDR1 SGHAT, CDR2 FQNNGV. This CDR3 is built from 15 residues. Trimming removed 1 base from V and 0 bases from J, with 7 bases in between. The CDR3 DNA reads TGTGCCAGCAGCTTAGCTGTTTTCTCTGGAAACACCATATATTTT. Translated, it gives CASSLAVFSGNTIYF.

This clonotype was seen a few times. The chain uses TRBV10-3 and TRBJ1-5; D gene unclear. The V end lost 3 bases, the J end lost 5 bases, and 5 bases lay between the germline ends. The V gene's germline CDR1 is ENHRY and CDR2 SYGVKD. The CDR3 has 12 amino acids. This CDR3 reads CAISDQDQPQHF. CDR3 bases: TGTGCCATCAGTGATCAGGATCAGCCCCAGCATTTT.

This clonotype was counted only a few times. The chain carries TRBV5-6 and TRBJ2-5, with 7 bases matching TRBD1. Germline trimming cut 2 bases from V and 1 base from J; bases unmatched to any gene: 2. There are 14 residues in the CDR3. From germline, CDR1 is SGHDT and CDR2 YYEEEE. Here the CDR3 reads CASSFRTGQETQYF. As DNA, the CDR3 is TGTGCCAGCAGCTTCCGGACAGGCCAAGAGACCCAGTACTTC.

This clonotype was recorded many times. This chain connects TRBV12-3 or TRBV12-4 to TRBJ1-4, with D hard to call. The V end lost 1 base, the J end lost 17 bases, and 11 bases lay between the germline ends. The CDR3 extends over 11 amino acids. CDR3 bases: TGTGCCAGCAGTTTAGGGCTGGCGACTTTTTTT. As protein: CASSLGLATFF.

The rearrangement joins TRBV6-1 to TRBJ1-5; D is ambiguous. V was trimmed by 5 bases and J by 0 bases, leaving 8 bases between them. This CDR3 has 14 residues. Germline values: CDR1 MNHNS, CDR2 SASEGT. The CDR3 region is CASSSRHSNQPQHF. The CDR3 DNA sequence: TGTGCCAGCAGTAGCCGTCATAGCAATCAGCCCCAGCATTTT.

This chain uses TRBV6-5 with TRBJ2-3; D ambiguous. In germline, CDR1 is MNHEY, CDR2 SVGAGI. Trimming stripped 0 bases from V and 1 base from J, with 5 bases between. There are 14 residues in the CDR3. The CDR3 DNA follows: TGTGCCAGCAGTTACTCGGGTGGCACAGATACGCAGTATTTT. Translating gives CASSYSGGTDTQYF.

In its sample, this clonotype was seen many times. This sequence joins TRBV10-3 and TRBJ2-7; maybe TRBD1 (8 bases). The CDR3 is 17 amino acids. V lost 4 bases and J 7 bases, leaving 26 bases between the germline ends. CDR1 and CDR2 from the germline V gene are ENHRY and SYGVKD. CDR3 protein: CAISGGDRIGGASEQYF. In DNA, the CDR3 is TGTGCCATCAGTGGCGGGGACAGGATTGGGGGGGCGTCAGAGCAGTACTTC.

V usage is TRBV4-1 and J usage is TRBJ1-1; D ambiguous. The length of the CDR3 is 15 residues. Between the trimmed V and J ends, which lost 1 base and 3 bases, there was a span of 12 bases. Germline values: CDR1 MGHRA, CDR2 YSYEKL. CDR3: CASSQAPGVDTEAFF. In nucleotides, the CDR3 is TGCGCCAGCAGCCAAGCCCCGGGTGTGGACACTGAAGCTTTCTTT.

This clonotype has more than one count but fewer than ten. This rearrangement joins TRBV29-1 to TRBJ2-5, with 11 bases matching TRBD1. With V trimmed by 4 bases and J by 2 bases, 6 bases remained unmatched. Germline CDR1 reads SQVTM; CDR2 reads ANQGSEA. The CDR3 loop spans 15 amino acids. CDR3 in DNA: TGCAGCGTTGGGAAAGGGACAGGGGGTCAAGAGACCCAGTACTTC. Translation gives CSVGKGTGGQETQYF.